These 22 T cell receptor beta chains were sequenced from one sample in a study of T cells expressing NK-cell markers. Each CDR3 protein gets one entry in TCRdb, which reprocessed the 5' RACE reads and gives no DNA. The sample's table shows about 260,000 distinct CDR3 sequences. Specimen: blood T cells: a sorted CD56 or NKG2C T cell subset, CD4+ or CD8+ T cells, or bulk PBMC T cells (not recorded which). The receptors were sampled from a man aged 18 to 30 in good health.

V and J are TRBV9 and TRBJ2-7; checking the TCRdb D call of TRBD1 is not possible without DNA. Germline CDR1 reads SGDLS; CDR2 reads YYNGEE. This CDR3 comprises 14 residues. The CDR3 sequence is CASSKGTPGDEQYF.

The V and J genes are TRBV20-1 and TRBJ2-3. The germline V gene has CDR1 DFQATT and CDR2 SNEGSKA (reference sequence). CDR3 length: 14 residues. CDR3 in amino acids: CRAALFGSTDTQYF.

This rearrangement joins TRBV12-3 or TRBV12-4 to TRBJ2-6; TCRdb proposes TRBD1, but this gene call is untestable without DNA. CDR3 length equals 14 residues. The CDR3 is CEGVLSSGANVLTF.

CDR3 amino acids: CASSLDRYNEQFF. The chain employs TRBV5-4 and TRBJ2-1; there is no DNA to check the TCRdb D call of TRBD1. The germline CDR1 and CDR2 sequences are SGHNT and YYREEE (reference sequence). This CDR3 contains 13 residues.

The rearrangement joins TRBV3-1 to TRBJ2-1. Looked up from germline, CDR1 is LGHDT and CDR2 is YNNKEL (reference sequence). The CDR3 contains 11 residues. Here the CDR3 reads CASTPYNEQFF.

The chain couples TRBV20-1 to TRBJ2-3; TCRdb indicates TRBD2, and absent DNA this call remains unverified. The length of the CDR3 is 12 residues. Germline V lookup: CDR1 DFQATT, CDR2 SNEGSKA (reference sequence). The CDR3 spells CSARDEGEVQYF.

This rearrangement joins TRBV29-1 to TRBJ2-1. The CDR3 covers 15 residues. The germline CDR1 and CDR2 sequences are SQVTM and ANQGSEA. The CDR3 protein is CSVDLGSGNNNEQFF.

The chain couples TRBV9 to TRBJ2-3; TCRdb indicates TRBD2, and absent DNA this call remains unverified. The CDR3 totals 19 residues. CDR1 SGDLS and CDR2 YYNGEE come from the germline V gene. CDR3 amino acids: CASSVGQIGLAGAADTQYF.

The chain uses TRBV24-1 and TRBJ2-1; as DNA is missing, the TRBD1 call by TCRdb cannot be tested. Germline V lookup: CDR1 KGHDR, CDR2 SFDVKD. The CDR3 covers 15 residues. CDR3 residues: CATSDLGEGNNEQFF.

This chain links TRBV7-8 with TRBJ1-1; TCRdb names TRBD1, which stays unverified in the absence of DNA. The CDR3 has 16 amino acids. From germline, CDR1 is SGHVS and CDR2 FQNEAQ. The CDR3 region is CASSLVGTDYNTEAFF.

The chain is built from TRBV28 and TRBJ1-4; no DNA is available, so the TRBD1 call from TCRdb remains unchecked. The CDR3 contains 16 residues. The germline gives CDR1 MDHEN, CDR2 SYDVKM. This CDR3 reads CASSFWTGTANEKLFF.

This chain uses TRBV12-3 or TRBV12-4 with TRBJ2-1; no DNA is available, so the TRBD2 call from TCRdb remains unchecked. This CDR3 contains 15 residues. CDR3 sequence: CATSGSSPVYNEQFF.

This chain joins TRBV10-2 and TRBJ2-7; without DNA, the TCRdb call of TRBD2 cannot be checked. Per the germline V gene, CDR1 is WSHSY and CDR2 is SAAADI. The length of the CDR3 is 13 residues. The chain's CDR3 is CASRLETGSEQYF.

V is TRBV11-2 and J is TRBJ1-2; TCRdb reports TRBD1, a call that lacks DNA to check it against. CDR3 length equals 15 residues. Per the germline V gene, CDR1 is SGHAT and CDR2 is FQNNGV. CDR3 sequence reads: CASRSLTGGKDGYTF.

The chain is built from TRBV6-1 and TRBJ2-7; TCRdb indicates TRBD2, and absent DNA this call remains unverified. Germline V CDR1 and CDR2: MNHNS, SASEGT. This CDR3 is built from 14 residues. Here the CDR3 reads CASSALGGAYEQYF.

The gene calls are TRBV5-5 and TRBJ1-2; TCRdb proposes TRBD1, but this gene call is untestable without DNA. The CDR3 sequence is 16 residues long. In germline, CDR1 is SGHKS, CDR2 YYEKEE (reference sequence). The chain's CDR3 is CASSLSDLTGTYGYTF.

The chain has TRBV12-3 or TRBV12-4 and TRBJ1-4. This CDR3 region has 17 residues. CDR3 sequence reads: CASSLLLGGATNEKLFF.

J is TRBJ2-1 and V is TRBV6-5; the D call of TRBD2 rests on TCRdb alone, since no DNA is present to check it. There are 16 residues in the CDR3. In germline, CDR1 is MNHEY, CDR2 SVGAGI. Here the CDR3 reads CASSYRLSGRGDEQFF.

This chain uses TRBV5-1 with TRBJ2-1; the TRBD2 assignment by TCRdb is unverifiable without DNA. Per the germline V gene, CDR1 is SGHRS and CDR2 is YFSETQ. The CDR3 is 17 residues long. The CDR3 sequence is CASSPGGTSGLRNEQFF.

The chain combines TRBV28 with TRBJ1-6; TCRdb's D call, TRBD1, is unchecked because there is no DNA. The germline V gene has CDR1 MDHEN and CDR2 SYDVKM. The CDR3 spans 12 residues. This chain's CDR3 is CASSPLDSPLHF.

This rearrangement joins TRBV20-1 to TRBJ2-3; the TCRdb call, TRBD1, lacks DNA for checking. The CDR3 covers 16 residues. Germline V gene sequence: CDR1 DFQATT, CDR2 SNEGSKA (reference sequence). The CDR3 protein is CSATGDRGGRTDTQYF.

The chain joins TRBV11-3 to TRBJ2-1; TCRdb proposes TRBD2, but this gene call is untestable without DNA. The CDR3 consists of 14 residues. Germline assignment: CDR1 SGHNT and CDR2 YENEEA. The CDR3 protein is CASQPSGYYNEQFF.